These 22 T cell receptor beta chains share one sample of origin, sequenced in a study of T cell responses to AZD1222 COVID-19 vaccine. Sequencing was performed with immunoSEQ multiplex PCR; in TCRdb, only in-frame clones are kept and a portion is missing. The sample holds 110,000 to 150,000 clones, 85% to 95% seen once. The sequencing here drew on peripheral blood, taken on day 0 of AZD1222 vaccination. These receptors originate from an adult in good health.

This sequence joins TRBV6-5 and TRBJ2-1; 8 bases match TRBD2. V was pared by 6 bases and J by 7 bases, with 5 bases of the junction left unmatched. The CDR3 sequence is 13 residues long. Germline lookup yields CDR1 MNHEY and CDR2 SVGAGI. CDR3: CASSLSGSNEQFF. CDR3 bases: TGTGCCAGCAGCTTAAGCGGGAGTAATGAGCAGTTCTTC.

The chain employs TRBV20-1 and TRBJ2-2; the D is unclear. V gave up 3 bases and J gave up 5 bases, with 16 bases separating them. CDR3 length: 15 amino acids. Per the germline V gene, CDR1 is DFQATT and CDR2 is SNEGSKA (reference sequence). CDR3 DNA: TGCAGTGCTAGTTCTCGCGGAGAGCAAACCGGGGAGCTGTTTTTT. Protein product: CSASSRGEQTGELFF.

The chain joins TRBV2 to TRBJ1-4; 8 bases line up with TRBD1. This CDR3 has 15 amino acids. In germline, CDR1 is SNHLY, CDR2 FYNNEI. V dropped 4 bases and J dropped 5; count of bases not matched to a gene: 6. This CDR3 reads CASSARTGKNEKLFF. Here the CDR3 DNA reads TGTGCCAGCAGTGCGCGGACAGGGAAGAATGAAAAACTGTTTTTT.

V usage is TRBV6-6 and J usage is TRBJ2-7; 8 bases are a match to TRBD1. Germline lookup yields CDR1 MNHNY and CDR2 SVGAGI (reference sequence). The trim removed 5 bases at V and 6 bases at J, leaving 6 bases unmatched. The CDR3 length is 13 residues. CDR3 region: CASSRTGPGEQYF. CDR3 bases: TGTGCCAGCAGTCGGACAGGGCCCGGCGAGCAGTACTTC.

This clone has only a few counts. The chain joins TRBV25-1 to TRBJ2-7; no definite D call. This CDR3 has 12 amino acids. CDR1 MGHDK and CDR2 SYGVNS come from the germline V gene. The V and J ends lost 7 bases and 3 bases respectively, with 10 bases between them. The CDR3 region is CASTSFLYEQYF. CDR3 nucleotides: TGTGCCAGCACCTCATTCCTCTACGAGCAGTACTTC.

This chain connects TRBV12-3 or TRBV12-4 to TRBJ1-5, with D unresolved. The CDR3 length is 13 residues. V dropped 5 bases and J dropped 1 base, with 6 bases sitting between them. This CDR3 is CASSTRSNQPQHF. The CDR3 bases are TGTGCCAGCAGTACCCGGAGCAATCAGCCCCAGCATTTT.

The rearrangement joins TRBV5-5 to TRBJ2-1; 10 bases are shared with TRBD2. The V gene's germline CDR1 is SGHKS and CDR2 YYEKEE (reference sequence). The V segment lost 1 base and the J segment 7 bases; nucleotides outside the gene matches: 11. The CDR3 consists of 17 residues. The CDR3 DNA is TGTGCCAGCAGCTTGTATCCGCAGCGGGAGGGGAGAAATGAGCAGTTCTTC. Its translation: CASSLYPQREGRNEQFF.

On this clone: The junction differs from germline at one of its ends, possibly a read error. This chain links TRBV12-5 with TRBJ1-6; D not certain. This CDR3 is built from 12 residues. Per the germline V gene, CDR1 is LGHNT and CDR2 is FRNRAP. The chain's CDR3 is CASGFNNSPLHF. CDR3 DNA: TGTGCTAGTGGTTTCAATAACTCACCCCTCCACTTT.

The chain uses TRBV19 and TRBJ1-1, with D possibly TRBD1 on 6 matching bases. The CDR3 has 15 amino acids. Trimming stripped 4 bases from V and 1 base from J, with 13 bases between. CDR1 and CDR2 from the germline V gene are LNHDA and SQIVND (reference sequence). Here the CDR3 DNA reads TGTGCCAGTAGTAACCACAGACAGGCGAACACTGAAGCTTTCTTT. It specifies CASSNHRQANTEAFF.

This clone has only one observation. V usage is TRBV15 and J usage is TRBJ1-5; D is perhaps TRBD1 (5 bases). Germline V gene sequence: CDR1 LNHNV, CDR2 YYDKDF (reference sequence). This CDR3 is built from 15 residues. Trimming removed 0 bases at V and 7 bases at J, with 13 bases between. CDR3 bases: TGTGCCACCAGCAGAGACAGGGCTCTGAGGCAGCCCCAGCATTTT. Translating gives CATSRDRALRQPQHF.

The chain links TRBV19 to TRBJ1-2; 7 nucleotides align to TRBD1. Germline CDR1 reads LNHDA; CDR2 reads SQIVND (reference sequence). V lost 4 bases to trimming and J lost 4 bases; unmatched junction nucleotides: 3. This CDR3 is built from 13 residues. The DNA of the CDR3 is TGTGCCAGTAGTAGACAGGGTACCTATGGCTACACCTTC. It translates to CASSRQGTYGYTF.

The chain combines TRBV7-9 with TRBJ2-5; D might be TRBD2 (6 bases). The germline CDR1 and CDR2 sequences are SEHNR and FQNEAQ (reference sequence). V was shortened by 5 bases and J by 1 base, with 14 bases between the two germline ends. CDR3 length: 15 residues. The CDR3 sequence: CASSGEGGFQETQYF. CDR3 nucleotides: TGTGCCAGCAGCGGCGAAGGAGGGTTCCAAGAGACCCAGTACTTC.

To note about this clone: At the DNA level, this CDR3 is encoded by other sequences in the same sample as well. The chain has TRBV5-1 and TRBJ1-1; the D gene is possibly TRBD1 (6 bases). Trimming pared 3 bases from V and 0 bases from J, leaving 9 bases between. The CDR3 sequence is 14 residues long. CDR1 SGHRS and CDR2 YFSETQ come from the germline V gene. This chain's CDR3 is CASSSGAMNTEAFF. The CDR3 coding sequence is TGCGCCAGCAGCTCAGGGGCTATGAACACTGAAGCTTTCTTT.

This chain joins TRBV20-1 and TRBJ1-1; no firm D call. Between the trimmed V and J ends, which lost 3 bases and 1 base, there was a span of 12 bases. Germline assignment: CDR1 DFQATT and CDR2 SNEGSKA (reference sequence). The CDR3 runs to 14 residues. CDR3 DNA: TGCAGTGCTAGTGCAGTTCACCGGAACACTGAAGCTTTCTTT. Residues: CSASAVHRNTEAFF.

This chain links TRBV7-8 with TRBJ2-1; no firm D call. The CDR3 loop spans 15 amino acids. V shed 5 bases and J shed 0 bases, with 11 bases lying between them. Looked up from germline, CDR1 is SGHVS and CDR2 is FQNEAQ. The CDR3 loop reads CASSRTRGSYNEQFF. The CDR3 DNA reads TGTGCCAGCAGCCGCACGAGAGGCTCCTACAATGAGCAGTTCTTC.

The chain has TRBV28 and TRBJ1-4; possibly TRBD1 for D (5 bases). The CDR3 is made up of 14 amino acids. V shed 3 bases and J shed 3 bases, with 8 bases lying between them. Germline loops: CDR1 MDHEN, CDR2 SYDVKM. The CDR3, as DNA: TGTGCCAGCAGTTTGCCAGGGTCTAATGAAAAACTGTTTTTT. Residues: CASSLPGSNEKLFF.

The chain links TRBV5-1 to TRBJ1-4, with 10 bases fitting TRBD1. J lost 3 bases, V lost 4 bases, and 6 bases had no gene match. Germline-derived CDR1 and CDR2 are SGHRS and YFSETQ. This CDR3 contains 16 residues. CDR3: CASSPGTGDANEKLFF. CDR3 bases: TGCGCCAGCAGCCCCGGGACAGGGGACGCTAATGAAAAACTGTTTTTT.

The V gene is TRBV19, the J gene TRBJ2-7; D not certain. Germline V gene lookup returns CDR1 LNHDA and CDR2 SQIVND (reference sequence). The CDR3 runs 12 residues. Trimming pared 4 bases from V and 4 bases from J, leaving 8 bases between. The CDR3 DNA sequence: TGTGCCAGTAGTACAGTGCCTTACGAGCAGTACTTC. It codes for CASSTVPYEQYF.

The rearrangement uses TRBV3-1 (or the pseudogene TRBV3-2) and TRBJ1-1; D call uncertain. Trimming took off 5 bases at V and 4 bases at J, with 11 bases between the two ends. The CDR3 has 13 residues. Germline loops: CDR1 LGHDT, CDR2 YNNKEL (reference sequence). CDR3 protein: CASSFGPFTEAFF. The CDR3 nucleotides are TGTGCCAGCAGCTTCGGACCCTTCACTGAAGCTTTCTTT.

This clone has just one count. The CDR3 protein is CASSYRTGANTGELFF. The CDR3 nucleotides are TGCGCCAGCAGTTACCGGACAGGAGCGAACACCGGGGAGCTGTTTTTT. The chain has TRBV10-1 and TRBJ2-2; 7 bases are shared with TRBD1. Trimming cost V 5 bases and J 0 bases; bases outside gene matches: 6. Germline values: CDR1 WNHNN, CDR2 SYGVQD (reference sequence). The CDR3 extends over 16 amino acids.

The gene calls are TRBV7-9 and TRBJ2-7, with 11 bases aligning to TRBD2. CDR1 and CDR2 (germline): SEHNR, FQNEAQ (reference sequence). V was pared by 4 bases and J by 0 bases, with 5 bases of the junction left unmatched. This CDR3 spans 16 amino acids. The CDR3 loop is CASSSTSGRFSYEQYF. CDR3 sequence (DNA): TGTGCCAGCAGCTCCACTAGCGGGAGATTCTCCTACGAGCAGTACTTC.

The J gene is TRBJ2-1, the V gene TRBV14; TRBD1 matches 8 bases. This CDR3 has 15 amino acids. Germline-derived CDR1 and CDR2 are SGHDN and FVKESK. J gave up 8 bases and V 3 bases, and 9 bases lay outside the gene matches. CDR3 amino acids: CASSQDRAVTDEQFF. CDR3 DNA sequence: TGTGCCAGCAGCCAGGACAGGGCCGTTACAGATGAGCAGTTCTTC.